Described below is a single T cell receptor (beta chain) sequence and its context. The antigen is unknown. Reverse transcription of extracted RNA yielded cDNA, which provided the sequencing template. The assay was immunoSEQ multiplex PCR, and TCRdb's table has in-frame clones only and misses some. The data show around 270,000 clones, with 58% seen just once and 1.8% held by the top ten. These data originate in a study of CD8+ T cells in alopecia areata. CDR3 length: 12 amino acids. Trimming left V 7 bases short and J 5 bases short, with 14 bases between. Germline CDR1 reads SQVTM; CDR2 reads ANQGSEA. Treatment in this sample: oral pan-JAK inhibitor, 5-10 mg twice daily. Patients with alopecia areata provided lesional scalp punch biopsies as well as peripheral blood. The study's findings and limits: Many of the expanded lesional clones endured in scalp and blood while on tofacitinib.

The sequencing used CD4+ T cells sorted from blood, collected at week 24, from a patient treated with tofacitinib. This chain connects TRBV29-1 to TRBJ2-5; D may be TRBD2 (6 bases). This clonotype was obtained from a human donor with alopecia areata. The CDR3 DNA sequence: TGCAGCGCGGCCGGAGGGGACGAGACCCAGTACTTC. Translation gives CSAAGGDETQYF.